The 10 T cell receptor beta chains presented below share a single source sample, sequenced in a study of human T cells and chemical hapten exposure. TCRdb processed the RACE reads anew with MiXCR; each CDR3 protein has one entry. The sample consists of fewer than 350,000 distinct CDR3 sequences, over 7.5% of them appearing once. The sample's time point: pre-sensitization, week 0. Noted treatment: therapeutic diphenylcyclopropenone sensitization with weekly scalp DPC. The source material was whole blood, sampled in connection with sensitization to the hapten diphenylcyclopropenone (DPC). The source is a young man with alopecia areata. Some clones in this sample may be carry-over from other donors' samples.

In its sample, this clonotype was seen a few times. The V and J genes are TRBV10-3 and TRBJ2-7; TRBD1 aligns across 7 bases. Germline-derived CDR1 and CDR2 are ENHRY and SYGVKD. The CDR3 has 16 residues. V lost 6 bases and J lost 5; bases outside the gene matches: 16. CDR3 protein: CAISDSGQTSIHEQYF. The CDR3 DNA is TGTGCCATCAGCGACTCGGGACAGACTTCGATCCACGAGCAGTACTTC.

The chain uses TRBV10-2 and TRBJ1-1, with 9 bases fitting TRBD1. The CDR3 contains 14 residues. The germline gives CDR1 WSHSY, CDR2 SAAADI. The V segment lost 6 bases and the J segment 6 bases; nucleotides outside the gene matches: 8. In DNA form, the CDR3 reads TGCGCCAGCAGACCCGGGACAGGGAATGCTGAAGCTTTCTTT. Translation gives CASRPGTGNAEAFF.

The chain links TRBV7-9 to TRBJ2-6, with a possible D match to TRBD1 (5 bases). V gave up 5 bases and J gave up 0 bases, with 11 bases separating them. This CDR3 region has 16 residues. Germline V gene lookup returns CDR1 SEHNR and CDR2 FQNEAQ (reference sequence). The CDR3 DNA reads as TGTGCCAGCAGCGTAATCAGGGACTCTGGGGCCAACGTCCTGACTTTC. Residues: CASSVIRDSGANVLTF.

The chain couples TRBV14 to TRBJ1-4; D possibly corresponds to TRBD1 (6 bases). Deletions cut 0 bases from V and 6 bases from J, with 14 bases between. This CDR3 comprises 16 residues. CDR1 and CDR2 (germline): SGHDN, FVKESK. The CDR3 protein is CASSQDRGTSHEKLFF. The CDR3 coding sequence is TGTGCCAGCAGCCAAGATCGCGGGACAAGCCATGAAAAACTGTTTTTT.

V gene TRBV5-4 combines with J gene TRBJ1-3; TRBD1 might be the D (5 bases). Trimming stripped 0 bases from V and 0 bases from J, with 13 bases between. The CDR3 has 17 amino acids. Germline V gene lookup returns CDR1 SGHNT and CDR2 YYREEE (reference sequence). Here the CDR3 reads CASSLVGRAGSGNTIYF. CDR3 nucleotide sequence: TGTGCCAGCAGCTTGGTGGGCAGGGCCGGCTCTGGAAACACCATATATTTT.

The V and J genes are TRBV7-9 and TRBJ1-5; no clear D gene. The CDR3 contains 17 residues. Per germline, CDR1 SEHNR and CDR2 FQNEAQ (reference sequence). V was shortened by 5 bases and J by 5 bases, with 22 bases between the two germline ends. CDR3 coding DNA: TGTGCCAGCAGCGCTGGAGGTAGGGAGATGACATATCAGCCCCAGCATTTT. It codes for CASSAGGREMTYQPQHF. The full variable domain, completed using reference TRBV7-9 and TRBJ1-5, is DTGVSQNPRHKITKRGQNVTFRCDPISEHNRLYWYRQTLGQGPEFLTYFQNEAQLEKSRLLSDRFSAERPKGSFSTLEIQRTEQGDSAMYLCASSAGGREMTYQPQHFGDGTRLSIL.

The chain recombines TRBV11-2 with TRBJ1-6, with D perhaps matching TRBD1 (6 bases). The CDR3 contains 15 residues. Germline-derived CDR1 and CDR2 are SGHAT and FQNNGV. V dropped 1 base and J dropped 8 bases, with 12 bases sitting between them. The CDR3: CASSLGHRVDSPLHF. The CDR3 DNA sequence: TGTGCCAGCAGCTTAGGGCACAGGGTAGATTCACCCCTCCACTTT.

This clonotype appeared a few times. This chain uses TRBV6-4 with TRBJ2-1; D possibly corresponds to TRBD2 (5 bases). Trimming took 6 bases from V and 0 from J, leaving 12 bases between them. This CDR3 region has 15 residues. Germline V gene sequence: CDR1 MRHNA, CDR2 SNTAGT. The CDR3 reads CASREGQASYNEQFF. The CDR3 nucleotides are TGTGCCAGCAGAGAGGGTCAAGCCTCCTACAATGAGCAGTTCTTC.

CDR3: CASSVDGGDAEAFF. The DNA of the CDR3 is TGTGCCAGCAGCGTAGATGGTGGGGATGCTGAAGCTTTCTTT. The rearrangement joins TRBV9 to TRBJ1-1; no reliable D call. The CDR3 runs to 14 residues. V dropped 0 bases and J dropped 6 bases, with 12 bases sitting between them. Per the germline V gene, CDR1 is SGDLS and CDR2 is YYNGEE. Full variable domain (outside the CDR3, taken from reference TRBV9 and TRBJ1-1): DSGVTQTPKHLITATGQRVTLRCSPRSGDLSVYWYQQSLDQGLQFLIQYYNGEERAKGNILERFSAQQFPDLHSELNLSSLELGDSALYFCASSVDGGDAEAFFGQGTRLTVV.

This clonotype occurred a few times. The V gene is TRBV5-1, the J gene TRBJ1-4; D unresolved. This CDR3 spans 15 amino acids. Trimming pared 4 bases from V and 2 bases from J, leaving 12 bases between. Germline CDR1 is SGHRS and CDR2 is YFSETQ. The CDR3 sequence: CASSPSRRTNEKLFF. In DNA form, the CDR3 reads TGCGCCAGCAGCCCATCCAGGCGGACTAATGAAAAACTGTTTTTT.